Presented here are 5 T cell receptor beta chains from one specimen sequenced in a study of T cells in Graves' hyperthyroidism and ophthalmopathy. Amplification of TCR beta CDR3 regions was performed using RNA transcripts as template. The TCR CDR3 first-round RT-PCR relied on the HTBI primer set. One entry per CDR3 protein, called by TCRdb with MiXCR from the multiplex PCR reads. The data show 800,000 or so distinct CDR3 sequences, about two fifths seen once. Sequenced: blood. The source is a man in his late teens or twenties with Graves' hyperthyroidism.

This sequence joins TRBV29-1 and TRBJ1-1, with D uncertain. There are 11 residues in the CDR3. V dropped 8 bases and J dropped 8 bases, with 15 bases sitting between them. The germline V gene encodes CDR1 SQVTM and CDR2 ANQGSEA. In DNA form, the CDR3 reads TGCAGCCGGGAACATGCCGCAGAAGCTTTCTTT. Its protein product is CSREHAAEAFF.

V usage is TRBV5-1 and J usage is TRBJ1-1; D is unclear. The V end lost 0 bases, the J end lost 3 bases, and 12 bases lay between the germline ends. The germline V gene has CDR1 SGHRS and CDR2 YFSETQ. This CDR3 is 15 amino acids long. As DNA, the CDR3 is TGCGCCAGCAGCTTGGTCGACCATTTCGACACTGAAGCTTTCTTT. It translates to CASSLVDHFDTEAFF.

This clonotype has more than one count but fewer than ten. The CDR3 coding sequence is TGTGCCAGCGGGCCGGGAGCGGAATATTCCTACGAGCAGTACTTC. Translation gives CASGPGAEYSYEQYF. V gene TRBV6-2 or TRBV6-3 combines with J gene TRBJ2-7; tentative D call: TRBD2 (6 bases). V was clipped by 8 bases and J by 1 base, with 18 bases between them. This CDR3 is 15 amino acids long. The germline gives CDR1 MNHEY, CDR2 SVGEGT.

This chain links TRBV4-1 with TRBJ2-7; D not resolved. The CDR3 consists of 12 residues. The germline V and J ends were trimmed by 1 base and 5 bases, with 6 bases remaining between them. The germline CDR1 and CDR2 sequences are MGHRA and YSYEKL. CDR3 sequence reads: CASSQVDDEQYF. DNA of the CDR3: TGCGCCAGCAGCCAAGTGGACGACGAGCAGTACTTC.

This clonotype was seen ten or more times. This sequence joins TRBV10-3 and TRBJ1-5; tentatively, D is TRBD1 (5 bases). Germline V gives CDR1 ENHRY, CDR2 SYGVKD. The V gene lost 10 bases and the J gene lost 3 bases, with 16 bases spanning the gap. The CDR3 has 14 residues. CDR3: CASKGREDNQPQHF. The CDR3 DNA sequence: TGTGCCAGTAAGGGCAGGGAAGACAATCAGCCCCAGCATTTT.